These 17 T cell receptor beta chains were sequenced from one sample in a study of post-analysis software for immune sequencing data. Whole-study results and caveats: Comparison of patients with controls showed about 5 TRBV segments more frequent in patients, TRBV5-6, TRBV5-1 and TRBV20-1 among them.

Antigens for these TCRs are unknown. The library was made from cDNA and included unique molecular identifiers. MiXCR, applied by TCRdb to the PCR reads, yields one record per CDR3 protein. Among hundreds of thousands of distinct CDR3 sequences listed, less than 35% were seen once. The sequenced sample was blood. All receptors derive from a girl aged 10-17 years with multiple sclerosis.

The chain recombines TRBV27 with TRBJ2-1, with unresolved D. The CDR3 totals 13 residues. From germline, CDR1 is MNHEY and CDR2 SMNVEV (reference sequence). Trimming stripped 6 bases from V and 1 base from J, with 7 bases between. DNA for the CDR3: TGTGCCAGCAGGGGTCGGTCCTACAATGAGCAGTTCTTC. Translation gives CASRGRSYNEQFF.

Written as DNA, the CDR3 is TGTGCCAGCAGTTCACCCTTGGGACAGGCCAGCAATGAGCAGTTCTTC. Translation: CASSSPLGQASNEQFF. V is TRBV12-3 or TRBV12-4 and J is TRBJ2-1; TRBD1 matches at 8 bases. The CDR3 has 16 amino acids. With 4 bases clipped from V and 6 bases from J, the junction kept 11 bases outside the gene matches.

The V call is TRBV3-1, the J call TRBJ1-2, with D possibly matching TRBD1 (5 bases). Germline values: CDR1 LGHDT, CDR2 YNNKEL (reference sequence). V lost 1 base and J 6 bases, leaving 18 bases between the germline ends. The CDR3 has 16 residues. DNA for the CDR3: TGTGCCAGCAGCCAAGTAGGAAAAGGGCCGGGGGATGGCTACACCTTC. Encoded protein: CASSQVGKGPGDGYTF.

This clonotype was recorded once. In nucleotides, the CDR3 is TGCAGTGCTACCAGGAGGGCCGGGGAGACCCAGTACTTC. It yields the protein CSATRRAGETQYF. The rearrangement uses TRBV20-1 and TRBJ2-5, with a possible D match to TRBD2 (6 bases). Looked up from germline, CDR1 is DFQATT and CDR2 is SNEGSKA (reference sequence). V was clipped by 4 bases and J by 5 bases, with 14 bases between them. This CDR3 spans 13 amino acids.

V usage is TRBV11-2 and J usage is TRBJ2-1; perhaps TRBD1 as D (6 bases). Trimming took 8 bases from V and 2 from J, leaving 16 bases between them. The germline V gene has CDR1 SGHAT and CDR2 FQNNGV. The CDR3 contains 15 residues. This chain's CDR3 is CASQNPQGPYNEQFF. The CDR3 bases are TGTGCCAGCCAGAACCCCCAGGGGCCCTACAATGAGCAGTTCTTC.

This clonotype has only a few counts. The chain links TRBV5-1 to TRBJ1-6, with 7 bases that match TRBD1. The CDR3 contains 16 residues. CDR1 SGHRS and CDR2 YFSETQ come from the germline V gene. V was pared by 5 bases and J by 5 bases, with 10 bases of the junction left unmatched. The CDR3 DNA sequence: TGCGCCAGCAGTACTACCGGGACAGTCGATAATTCACCCCTCCACTTT. It codes for CASSTTGTVDNSPLHF.

In its sample, this clonotype was seen a few times. The V gene is TRBV29-1, the J gene TRBJ1-1; TRBD1 aligns across 7 bases. Germline V CDR1 and CDR2: SQVTM, ANQGSEA. J was trimmed by 3 bases and V by 6 bases; bases with no gene match: 4. The length of the CDR3 is 12 residues. The CDR3 region is CSVGTVHTEAFF. DNA of the CDR3: TGCAGCGTCGGGACAGTCCACACTGAAGCTTTCTTT.

The V and J genes are TRBV28 and TRBJ1-1; D is perhaps TRBD1 (5 bases). V lost 3 bases to trimming and J lost 1 base, with 15 bases between them. The V gene's germline CDR1 is MDHEN and CDR2 SYDVKM. There are 16 residues in the CDR3. The CDR3 region has the DNA TGTGCCAGCAGTTTTACAGGTAAATTAGGGAACACTGAAGCTTTCTTT. It translates to CASSFTGKLGNTEAFF.

Only a few counts were recorded for this clonotype. This sequence joins TRBV4-1 and TRBJ2-5, with D perhaps matching TRBD2 (6 bases). The J call could be wrong; TRBJ2-7 is a better fit for the DNA end. Germline V CDR1 and CDR2: MGHRA, YSYEKL. CDR3 length: 14 amino acids. The DNA for the CDR3 is TGCGCCAGCAGCCAATCGGGACTCGGACCCGAGCAGTACTTC. As protein: CASSQSGLGPEQYF.

This clonotype was picked up a small number of times. The V and J genes are TRBV19 and TRBJ1-4; possible D gene TRBD1, 6 bases. This CDR3 region has 15 residues. The V and J ends lost 5 bases and 5 bases respectively, with 15 bases between them. In germline, CDR1 is LNHDA, CDR2 SQIVND (reference sequence). CDR3 in DNA: TGTGCCAGTAGTCGGGGGGACACGATCAATGAAAAACTGTTTTTT. It translates to CASSRGDTINEKLFF.

This clonotype appeared a few times. The chain couples TRBV7-2 to TRBJ1-4; D unresolved. V gave up 3 bases and J gave up 0 bases, with 8 bases separating them. The length of the CDR3 is 15 residues. CDR1 is SGHTA, CDR2 FQGNSA, per germline. In DNA, the CDR3 is TGTGCCAGCAGCTTGGGCGGAACAACTAATGAAAAACTGTTTTTT. This translates into CASSLGGTTNEKLFF.

The rearrangement joins TRBV12-3 or TRBV12-4 to TRBJ2-6; TRBD1 matches at 7 bases. This CDR3 contains 16 residues. V lost 6 bases and J lost 0; bases outside the gene matches: 5. The CDR3 nucleotides are TGTGCCAGCAGCGATAACAGGGGCTCTGGGGCCAACGTCCTGACTTTC. Amino acids: CASSDNRGSGANVLTF.

The chain links TRBV10-2 to TRBJ1-5, with 11 positions matching TRBD1. The germline V gene encodes CDR1 WSHSY and CDR2 SAAADI. The CDR3 has 16 residues. The V and J ends lost 3 bases and 1 base, in that order; junction bases with no gene match: 2. The CDR3 is CASSDRTGGSNQPQHF. DNA of the CDR3: TGCGCCAGCAGTGACCGGACAGGGGGCAGCAATCAGCCCCAGCATTTT.

J is TRBJ1-1 and V is TRBV6-1, with D unresolved. Trimming took off 6 bases at V and 2 bases at J, with 13 bases between the two ends. The CDR3 covers 14 residues. Per germline, CDR1 MNHNS and CDR2 SASEGT. CDR3 bases: TGTGCCAGCAGCTTTTTCTCCCGCAACACTGAAGCTTTCTTT. Residues: CASSFFSRNTEAFF.

This clonotype was found a few times. The V gene is TRBV5-1, the J gene TRBJ2-2; D gene uncertain. Trimming stripped 8 bases from V and 3 bases from J, with 11 bases between. The CDR3 has 13 amino acids. Germline CDR1 and CDR2: SGHRS and YFSETQ. The CDR3 coding sequence is TGCGCCAGTTTCCAAATAGACACCGGGGAGCTGTTTTTT. Amino acid sequence: CASFQIDTGELFF.

This clonotype showed up just once. This rearrangement joins TRBV5-5 to TRBJ2-5; weak D call: TRBD1 (6 bases). Germline V lookup: CDR1 SGHKS, CDR2 YYEKEE (reference sequence). This CDR3 is 16 amino acids long. The V and J ends lost 6 bases and 2 bases respectively, with 20 bases between them. CDR3 residues: CASTQTWTASQETQYF. CDR3 nucleotides: TGTGCCAGCACCCAAACCTGGACAGCTAGTCAAGAGACCCAGTACTTC.

This chain joins TRBV2 and TRBJ2-3, with D perhaps matching TRBD1 or TRBD2 (5 bases each). This CDR3 spans 15 amino acids. Per the germline V gene, CDR1 is SNHLY and CDR2 is FYNNEI. Trimming stripped 7 bases from V and 2 bases from J, with 16 bases between. CDR3 sequence: CASTGLRGTTDTQYF. In nucleotides, the CDR3 is TGTGCCAGCACCGGGTTGAGGGGAACCACAGATACGCAGTATTTT.